Below, 14 T cell receptor beta chains from the same sample are listed, as sequenced in a study of PD-1 blockade in classical Hodgkin lymphoma. Brentuximab vedotin exposure varied among the patients, all of whom had relapsed after autologous stem cell transplantation. Through magnetic negative selection, CD8+ T cells were separated from PBMCs that had been thawed. The assay was immunoSEQ multiplex PCR, and TCRdb's table has in-frame clones only and misses some. The sample consists of 1,400 to 1,500 clones, approximately 80% of them appearing once. Sequencing was performed on CD8+ T cells from blood, taken at baseline. Source of these receptors: a human donor with classical Hodgkin lymphoma.

The chain is built from TRBV28 and TRBJ2-7; 8 bases align to TRBD2. Trimming cost V 2 bases and J 4 bases; bases outside gene matches: 4. Germline V lookup: CDR1 MDHEN, CDR2 SYDVKM. This CDR3 spans 14 amino acids. Written as DNA, the CDR3 is TGTGCCAGCAGTTTAGCGGGAGGTACTTACGAGCAGTACTTC. This encodes CASSLAGGTYEQYF. Using reference TRBV28 and TRBJ2-7 for the parts outside the CDR3, the full variable domain is DVKVTQSSRYLVKRTGEKVFLECVQDMDHENMFWYRQDPGLGLRLIYFSYDVKMKEKGDIPEGYSVSREKKERFSLILESASTNQTSMYLCASSLAGGTYEQYFGPGTRLTVT.

This clone was counted between two and nine times. V is TRBV11-2 and J is TRBJ2-1; 11 bases map to TRBD2. Germline-derived CDR1 and CDR2 are SGHAT and FQNNGV. The CDR3 is 15 amino acids. Trimming removed 3 bases from V and 7 bases from J; junction bases left unmatched: 5. Here the CDR3 DNA reads TGTGCCAGCAGCTTGCATAGCGGGGGGGATAATGAGCAGTTCTTC. It translates to CASSLHSGGDNEQFF.

The J gene is TRBJ1-2, the V gene TRBV19, with D unresolved. This CDR3 is 14 amino acids long. CDR1 is LNHDA, CDR2 SQIVND, per germline (reference sequence). Between the trimmed V and J ends, which lost 6 bases and 0 bases, there was a span of 11 bases. CDR3 coding DNA: TGTGCCAGTAGCTTATCGGCAGCTAACTATGGCTACACCTTC. As protein: CASSLSAANYGYTF.

This clone ranks as large. This chain uses TRBV19 with TRBJ2-1; D unresolved. Germline V CDR1 and CDR2: LNHDA, SQIVND (reference sequence). The CDR3 covers 15 residues. Trimming removed 3 bases from V and 5 bases from J, with 14 bases in between. The CDR3 here is CASSIGPLENNEQFF. The CDR3 DNA is TGTGCCAGTAGTATTGGACCCCTAGAGAACAATGAGCAGTTCTTC.

The chain has TRBV28 and TRBJ1-3; D not resolved. From germline, CDR1 is MDHEN and CDR2 SYDVKM. Trimming shortened V by 1 base and J by 0 bases, and 16 bases separated the two germline ends. The CDR3 is made up of 18 amino acids. CDR3: CASSLSRFWGDSGNTIYF. CDR3 sequence (DNA): TGTGCCAGCAGTTTATCAAGGTTCTGGGGAGACTCTGGAAACACCATATATTTT.

The chain recombines TRBV30 with TRBJ2-1; D is perhaps TRBD1 (6 bases). The germline CDR1 and CDR2 sequences are GTSNPN and SVGIG (reference sequence). V was shortened by 1 base and J by 4 bases, with 11 bases between the two germline ends. This CDR3 has 14 amino acids. CDR3 protein: CAWSAGRGYNEQFF. The CDR3 nucleotides are TGTGCCTGGAGTGCGGGAAGGGGGTACAATGAGCAGTTCTTC.

V usage is TRBV28 and J usage is TRBJ1-2, with a possible D match to TRBD1 (5 bases). CDR1 and CDR2 (germline): MDHEN, SYDVKM. With 6 bases removed from V and 2 bases from J, the gap between germline ends came to 19 bases. The CDR3 length is 16 residues. CDR3 sequence reads: CASRRAGHLVNYGYTF. The CDR3 DNA reads as TGTGCCAGCAGGCGGGCGGGGCATCTTGTGAACTATGGCTACACCTTC.

The chain has TRBV4-1 and TRBJ2-3; D not resolved. The V gene lost 0 bases and the J gene lost 4 bases, with 11 bases spanning the gap. Germline V gene lookup returns CDR1 MGHRA and CDR2 YSYEKL. The CDR3 spans 15 residues. The CDR3 reads CASSQDVGPADTQYF. CDR3 in DNA: TGCGCCAGCAGCCAAGATGTCGGCCCGGCAGATACGCAGTATTTT.

The gene calls are TRBV29-1 and TRBJ2-2; no firm D call. Per the germline V gene, CDR1 is SQVTM and CDR2 is ANQGSEA. The V end was cut by 7 bases, the J end by 1 base, with 13 bases between. This CDR3 comprises 14 residues. CDR3 sequence (DNA): TGCAGCGCGTTGGAAGCACAGAACACCGGGGAGCTGTTTTTT. As protein: CSALEAQNTGELFF.

The V gene is TRBV30, the J gene TRBJ1-2; TRBD1 matches 10 bases. The CDR3 runs to 14 residues. In germline, CDR1 is GTSNPN, CDR2 SVGIG (reference sequence). The V gene end was trimmed by 4 bases and the J gene end by 8 bases; junction bases not matched to a gene: 10. The CDR3 reads CAWIRTGGFEGYTF. CDR3 in DNA: TGTGCCTGGATCCGGACAGGGGGTTTTGAGGGCTACACCTTC.

The chain couples TRBV27 to TRBJ2-5; no clear D. The CDR3 is 14 residues long. Trimming stripped 1 base from V and 3 bases from J, with 9 bases between. Germline CDR1 reads MNHEY; CDR2 reads SMNVEV (reference sequence). In DNA form, the CDR3 reads TGTGCCAGCAGTTTATGGGCAGGAGAAGAGACCCAGTACTTC. It is translated as CASSLWAGEETQYF.

V gene TRBV28 combines with J gene TRBJ2-1, with D perhaps matching TRBD2 (6 bases). With 7 bases removed from V and 10 bases from J, the gap between germline ends came to 20 bases. CDR1 and CDR2 (germline): MDHEN, SYDVKM. CDR3 length: 14 amino acids. CDR3 loop: CASTLLGGIGEQFF. Here the CDR3 DNA reads TGTGCCAGCACCCTCTTGGGCGGGATTGGCGAGCAGTTCTTC.

This clone was observed a handful of times. The chain combines TRBV2 with TRBJ1-1; D is uncertain. V shed 6 bases and J shed 6 bases, with 8 bases lying between them. CDR3 length equals 11 residues. CDR1 and CDR2 (germline): SNHLY, FYNNEI. Here the CDR3 reads CASSLSPEAFF. The CDR3 coding sequence is TGTGCCAGCAGCTTAAGCCCTGAAGCTTTCTTT. The variable domain in full, with the rest retrieved from reference TRBV2 and TRBJ1-1, is EPEVTQTPSHQVTQMGQEVILRCVPISNHLYFYWYRQILGQKVEFLVSFYNNEISEKSEIFDDQFSVERPDGSNFTLKIRSTKLEDSAMYFCASSLSPEAFFGQGTRLTVV.

This clone has only a few counts. This chain uses TRBV2 with TRBJ2-7; D is undetermined. Germline loops: CDR1 SNHLY, CDR2 FYNNEI. This CDR3 is built from 14 residues. V shed 10 bases and J shed 4 bases, with 20 bases lying between them. This CDR3 reads CATYLTQRQYEQYF. In DNA form, the CDR3 reads TGTGCCACCTACCTGACCCAGCGACAATACGAGCAGTACTTC. Combining the CDR3 with reference TRBV2 and TRBJ2-7 gives the whole variable domain EPEVTQTPSHQVTQMGQEVILRCVPISNHLYFYWYRQILGQKVEFLVSFYNNEISEKSEIFDDQFSVERPDGSNFTLKIRSTKLEDSAMYFCATYLTQRQYEQYFGPGTRLTVT.